This T cell receptor (beta chain) was obtained from a study of blood T cell repertoires in COVID-19. About the study: Whether acute or convalescent, the COVID-19 samples came from the United States, Italy and Spain. The analysed material was cDNA or gDNA that came from T cells, B-cell-depleted T cells, or PBMCs.

V was shortened by 2 bases and J by 3 bases, with 7 bases between the two germline ends. This CDR3 has 13 amino acids. From germline, CDR1 is SEHNR and CDR2 FQNEAQ (reference sequence). Per the authors' pipeline: Reference gene primer amplification gave nucleated cell count estimates. TCRdb's copy holds only in-frame clones and misses some; the assay was immunoSEQ multiplex PCR. V, J and clone size were drawn from that table, and D and trimming were deduced from the DNA. The sample holds about 210,000 clones; about nine tenths are singletons and the top ten take approximately 0.7%. Sequenced input: peripheral blood. V usage is TRBV7-9 and J usage is TRBJ1-2; possible D gene TRBD1, 5 bases. The origin of this receptor is a man in his forties with acute or convalescent COVID-19. This chain's CDR3 is CASSLQGYYGYTF. CDR3 sequence (DNA): TGTGCCAGCAGCTTACAGGGTTACTATGGCTACACCTTC.